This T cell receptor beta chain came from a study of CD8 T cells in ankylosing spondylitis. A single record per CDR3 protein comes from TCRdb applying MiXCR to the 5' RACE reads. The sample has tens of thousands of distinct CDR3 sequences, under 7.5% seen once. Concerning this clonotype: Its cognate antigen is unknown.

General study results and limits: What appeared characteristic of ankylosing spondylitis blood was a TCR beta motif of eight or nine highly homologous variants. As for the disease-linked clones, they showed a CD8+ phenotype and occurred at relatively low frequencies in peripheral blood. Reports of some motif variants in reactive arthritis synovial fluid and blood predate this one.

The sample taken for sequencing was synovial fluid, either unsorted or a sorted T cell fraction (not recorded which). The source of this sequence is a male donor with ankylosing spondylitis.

The CDR3 region is CASSGQTQSYEQYF. The CDR3 region has the DNA TGTGCCAGTAGTGGGCAGACCCAGTCCTACGAGCAGTACTTC. The chain links TRBV19 to TRBJ2-7, with D hard to call. The germline CDR1 and CDR2 sequences are LNHDA and SQIVND (reference sequence). The CDR3 covers 14 residues. Trimming left V 5 bases short and J 1 base short, with 12 bases between.